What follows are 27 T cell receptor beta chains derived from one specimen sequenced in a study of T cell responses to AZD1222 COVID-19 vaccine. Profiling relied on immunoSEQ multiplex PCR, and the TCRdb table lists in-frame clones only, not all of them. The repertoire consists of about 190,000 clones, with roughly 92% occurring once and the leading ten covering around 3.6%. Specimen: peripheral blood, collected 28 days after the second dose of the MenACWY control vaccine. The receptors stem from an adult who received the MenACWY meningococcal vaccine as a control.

This CDR3 reads CASSRGGQGVDTQYF. The CDR3 nucleotides are TGTGCCAGCAGCCGCGGGGGACAGGGGGTTGATACGCAGTATTTT. The chain couples TRBV7-9 to TRBJ2-3; 11 bases are a match to TRBD1. The CDR3 is 15 residues long. Germline CDR1 is SEHNR and CDR2 is FQNEAQ (reference sequence). V lost 5 bases and J lost 6; bases outside the gene matches: 7.

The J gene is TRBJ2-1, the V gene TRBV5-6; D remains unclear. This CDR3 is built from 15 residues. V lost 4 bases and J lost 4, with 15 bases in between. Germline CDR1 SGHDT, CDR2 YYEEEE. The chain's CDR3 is CASSPTDISYNEQFF. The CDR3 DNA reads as TGTGCCAGCAGCCCTACAGACATATCATACAATGAGCAGTTCTTC.

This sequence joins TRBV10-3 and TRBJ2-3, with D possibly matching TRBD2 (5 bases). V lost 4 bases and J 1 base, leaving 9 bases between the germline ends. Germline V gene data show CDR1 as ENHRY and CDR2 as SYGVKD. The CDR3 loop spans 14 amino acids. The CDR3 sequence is CAISGGYGTDTQYF. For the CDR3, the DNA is TGTGCCATCAGTGGCGGGTACGGCACAGATACGCAGTATTTT.

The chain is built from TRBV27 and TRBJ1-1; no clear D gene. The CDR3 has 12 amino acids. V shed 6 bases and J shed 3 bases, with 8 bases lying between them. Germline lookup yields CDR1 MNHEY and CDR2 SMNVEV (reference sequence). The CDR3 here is CASRDGYTEAFF. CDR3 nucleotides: TGTGCCAGCAGGGACGGATACACTGAAGCTTTCTTT.

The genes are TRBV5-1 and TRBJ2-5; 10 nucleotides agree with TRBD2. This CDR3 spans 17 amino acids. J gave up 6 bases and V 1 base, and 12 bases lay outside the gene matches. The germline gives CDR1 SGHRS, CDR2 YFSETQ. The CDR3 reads CASSLTASGSLRQTQYF. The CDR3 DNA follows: TGCGCCAGCAGCTTGACGGCTAGCGGGAGTCTCCGTCAGACCCAGTACTTC.

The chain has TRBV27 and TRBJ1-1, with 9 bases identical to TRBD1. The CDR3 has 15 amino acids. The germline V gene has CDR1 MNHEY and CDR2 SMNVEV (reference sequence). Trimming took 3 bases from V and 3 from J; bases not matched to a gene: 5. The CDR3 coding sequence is TGTGCCAGCAGTTTCCGCGGACAGGGGTACACTGAAGCTTTCTTT. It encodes CASSFRGQGYTEAFF.

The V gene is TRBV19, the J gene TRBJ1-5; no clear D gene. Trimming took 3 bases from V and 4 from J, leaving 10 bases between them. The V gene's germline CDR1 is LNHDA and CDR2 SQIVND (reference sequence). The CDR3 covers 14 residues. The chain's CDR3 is CASSMRVTNQPQHF. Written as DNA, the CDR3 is TGTGCCAGTAGTATGAGGGTTACTAATCAGCCCCAGCATTTT.

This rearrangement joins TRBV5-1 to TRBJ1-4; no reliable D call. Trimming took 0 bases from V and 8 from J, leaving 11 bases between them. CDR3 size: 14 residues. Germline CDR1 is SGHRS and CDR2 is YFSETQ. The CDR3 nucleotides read TGCGCCAGCAGCTTGGAGGGTTCCGTAGAAAAACTGTTTTTT. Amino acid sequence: CASSLEGSVEKLFF. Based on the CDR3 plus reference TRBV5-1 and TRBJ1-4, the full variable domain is KAGVTQTPRYLIKTRGQQVTLSCSPISGHRSVSWYQQTPGQGLQFLFEYFSETQRNKGNFPGRFSGRQFSNSRSEMNVSTLELGDSALYLCASSLEGSVEKLFFGSGTQLSVL.

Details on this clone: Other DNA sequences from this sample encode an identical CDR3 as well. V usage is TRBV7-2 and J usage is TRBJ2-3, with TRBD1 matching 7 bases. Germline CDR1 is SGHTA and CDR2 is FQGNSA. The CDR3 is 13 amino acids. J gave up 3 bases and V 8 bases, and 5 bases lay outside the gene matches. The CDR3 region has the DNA TGTGCCAGCTCGTCACAGGGGACAGATACGCAGTATTTT. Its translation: CASSSQGTDTQYF.

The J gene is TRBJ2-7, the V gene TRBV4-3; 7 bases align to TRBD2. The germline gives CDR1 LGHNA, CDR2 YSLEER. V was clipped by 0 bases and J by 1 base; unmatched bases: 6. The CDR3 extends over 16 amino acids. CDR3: CASSQELGGLSYEQYF. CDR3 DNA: TGCGCCAGCAGCCAAGAATTGGGAGGGTTATCCTACGAGCAGTACTTC.

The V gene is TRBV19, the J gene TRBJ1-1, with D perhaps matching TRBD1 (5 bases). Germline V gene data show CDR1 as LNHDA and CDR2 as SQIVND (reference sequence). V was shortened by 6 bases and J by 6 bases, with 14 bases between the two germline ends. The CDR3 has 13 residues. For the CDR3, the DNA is TGTGCCAGTAGCCTCTGGCTGGGGGCTGAAGCTTTCTTT. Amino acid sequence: CASSLWLGAEAFF.

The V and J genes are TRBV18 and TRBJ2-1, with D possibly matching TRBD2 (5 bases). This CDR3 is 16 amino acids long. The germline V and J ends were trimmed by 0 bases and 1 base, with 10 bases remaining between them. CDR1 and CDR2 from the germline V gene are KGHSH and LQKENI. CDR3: CASSPPGERSYNEQFF. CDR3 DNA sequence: TGTGCCAGCTCACCACCCGGGGAGAGGTCCTACAATGAGCAGTTCTTC.

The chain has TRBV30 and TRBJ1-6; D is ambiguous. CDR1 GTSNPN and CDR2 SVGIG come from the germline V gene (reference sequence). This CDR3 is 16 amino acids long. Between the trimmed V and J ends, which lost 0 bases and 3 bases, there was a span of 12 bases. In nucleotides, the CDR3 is TGTGCCTGGAGTGTAAAGGCGGGAATCTATAATTCACCCCTCCACTTT. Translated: CAWSVKAGIYNSPLHF. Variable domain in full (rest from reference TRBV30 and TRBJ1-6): SQTIHQWPATLVQPVGSPLSLECTVEGTSNPNLYWYRQAAGRGLQLLFYSVGIGQISSEVPQNLSASRPQDRQFILSSKKLLLSDSGFYLCAWSVKAGIYNSPLHFGNGTRLTVT.

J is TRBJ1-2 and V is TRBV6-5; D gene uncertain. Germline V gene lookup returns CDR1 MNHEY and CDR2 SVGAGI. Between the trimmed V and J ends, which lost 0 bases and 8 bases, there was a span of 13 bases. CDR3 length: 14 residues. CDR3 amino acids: CASSYSRRDRGYTF. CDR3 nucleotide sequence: TGTGCCAGCAGTTACTCGAGGAGGGATCGGGGCTACACCTTC.

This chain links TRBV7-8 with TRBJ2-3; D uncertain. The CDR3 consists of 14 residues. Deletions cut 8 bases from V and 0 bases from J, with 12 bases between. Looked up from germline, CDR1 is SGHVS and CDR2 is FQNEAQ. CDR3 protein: CASGPTPSTDTQYF. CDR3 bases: TGTGCCAGCGGCCCCACTCCTAGCACAGATACGCAGTATTTT.

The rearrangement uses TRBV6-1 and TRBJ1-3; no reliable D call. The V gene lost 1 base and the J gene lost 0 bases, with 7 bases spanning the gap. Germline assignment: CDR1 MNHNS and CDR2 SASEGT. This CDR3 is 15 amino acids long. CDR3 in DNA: TGTGCCAGCAGTGAAGGGCGGACCTCTGGAAACACCATATATTTT. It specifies CASSEGRTSGNTIYF.

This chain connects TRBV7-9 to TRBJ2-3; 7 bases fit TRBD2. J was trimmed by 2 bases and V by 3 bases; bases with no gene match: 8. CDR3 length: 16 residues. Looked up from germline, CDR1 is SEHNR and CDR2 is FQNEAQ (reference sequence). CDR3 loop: CASSLTSPIPTDTQYF. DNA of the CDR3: TGTGCCAGCAGCTTGACTAGCCCCATTCCCACAGATACGCAGTATTTT.

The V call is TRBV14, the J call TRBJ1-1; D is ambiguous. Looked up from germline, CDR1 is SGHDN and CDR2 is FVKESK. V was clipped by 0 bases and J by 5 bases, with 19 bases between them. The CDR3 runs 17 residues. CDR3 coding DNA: TGTGCCAGCAGCCAAGAAAGTACTAGGTCCCGAGGGACTGAAGCTTTCTTT. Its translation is CASSQESTRSRGTEAFF.

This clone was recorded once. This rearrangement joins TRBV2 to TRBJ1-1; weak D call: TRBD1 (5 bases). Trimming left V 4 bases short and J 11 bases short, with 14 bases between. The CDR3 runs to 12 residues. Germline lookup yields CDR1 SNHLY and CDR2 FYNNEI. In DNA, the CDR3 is TGTGCCAGCAGTGGGGTCGTGTGGGGGGCTTTCTTT. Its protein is CASSGVVWGAFF.

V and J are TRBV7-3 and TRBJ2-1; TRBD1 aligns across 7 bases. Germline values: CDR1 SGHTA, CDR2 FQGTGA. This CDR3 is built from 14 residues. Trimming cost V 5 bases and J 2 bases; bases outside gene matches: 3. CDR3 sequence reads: CASSPTGTYNEQFF. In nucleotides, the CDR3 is TGTGCCAGCAGCCCGACAGGGACCTACAATGAGCAGTTCTTC.

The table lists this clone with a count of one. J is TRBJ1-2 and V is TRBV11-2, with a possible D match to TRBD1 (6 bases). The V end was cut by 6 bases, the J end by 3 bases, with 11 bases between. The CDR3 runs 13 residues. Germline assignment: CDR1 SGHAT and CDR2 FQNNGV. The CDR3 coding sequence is TGTGCCAGCAGTAAACAGGGCCACTATGGCTACACCTTC. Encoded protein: CASSKQGHYGYTF.

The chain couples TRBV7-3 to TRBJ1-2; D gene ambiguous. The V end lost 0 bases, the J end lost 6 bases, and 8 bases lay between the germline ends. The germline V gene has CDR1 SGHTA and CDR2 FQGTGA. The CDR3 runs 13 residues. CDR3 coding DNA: TGTGCCAGCAGCTTAACGTATGAGGATGGCTACACCTTC. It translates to CASSLTYEDGYTF.

The CDR3 region is CASSGGTGGYNEQFF. The DNA for the CDR3 is TGTGCCAGTTCCGGAGGTACAGGTGGTTACAATGAGCAGTTCTTC. This rearrangement joins TRBV6-5 to TRBJ2-1; D possibly matches TRBD1 or TRBD2 (5 bases each). Looked up from germline, CDR1 is MNHEY and CDR2 is SVGAGI. Trimming left V 9 bases short and J 4 bases short, with 19 bases between. This CDR3 region has 15 residues.

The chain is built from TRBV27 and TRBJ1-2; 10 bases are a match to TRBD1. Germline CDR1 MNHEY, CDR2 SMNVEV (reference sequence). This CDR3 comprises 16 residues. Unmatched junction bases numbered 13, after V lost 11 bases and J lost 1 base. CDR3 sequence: CAQDPPGTGVNYGYTF. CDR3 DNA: TGTGCCCAAGACCCACCTGGGACAGGGGTTAACTATGGCTACACCTTC.

The CDR3 DNA reads TGTGCCAGTAGTATTACCGGGACACCGAACTATGGCTACACCTTC. It yields the protein CASSITGTPNYGYTF. The chain is built from TRBV19 and TRBJ1-2; tentatively, D is TRBD1 (6 bases). Trimming took 3 bases from V and 2 from J, leaving 13 bases between them. Per germline, CDR1 LNHDA and CDR2 SQIVND (reference sequence). The CDR3 extends over 15 amino acids. Looking up the rest from reference TRBV19 and TRBJ1-2 gives the full variable domain: DGGITQSPKYLFRKEGQNVTLSCEQNLNHDAMYWYRQDPGQGLRLIYYSQIVNDFQKGDIAEGYSVSREKKESFPLTVTSAQKNPTAFYLCASSITGTPNYGYTFGSGTRLTVV.

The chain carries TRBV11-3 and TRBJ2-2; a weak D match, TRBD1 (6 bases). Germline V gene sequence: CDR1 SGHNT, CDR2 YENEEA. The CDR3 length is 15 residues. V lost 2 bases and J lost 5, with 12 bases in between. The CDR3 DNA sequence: TGTGCCAGCAGCTTATCAGGGGTCTTTACCGGGGAGCTGTTTTTT. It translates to CASSLSGVFTGELFF.

The CDR3 reads CASSGLDMNTEAFF. The CDR3 DNA reads TGCGCCAGCAGCGGACTTGACATGAACACTGAAGCTTTCTTT. The chain joins TRBV5-1 to TRBJ1-1; D gene unclear. From germline, CDR1 is SGHRS and CDR2 YFSETQ. CDR3 size: 14 residues. Deletions cut 4 bases from V and 0 bases from J, with 10 bases between.